This T cell receptor beta chain was recorded in a study of memory CD4+ T cells and cytomegalovirus serostatus. Trimming cost V 6 bases and J 0 bases; bases outside gene matches: 8. Per the germline V gene, CDR1 is PRHDT and CDR2 is FYEKMQ (reference sequence). The CDR3 sequence is 15 residues long. The assay was immunoSEQ multiplex PCR, and TCRdb's table has in-frame clones only and misses some. The table shows more than 55,000 clones, with 80% to 85% occurring only once. On this clone itself: Antigen specificity is unknown.

Study-level findings and limits: Repertoires predicted CMV serostatus with median bootstrapped AUC of about 0.96.

Single viable CD3+CD4+CD8-CD45RO+ cells were sorted as the memory CD4+ T cells. Total CD4+ T cells were enriched by CD4 positive selection. This sequence was found in an adult in good health and CMV-seronegative. The rearrangement links TRBV13 to TRBJ2-7; 7 bases map to TRBD2. The sample comprised memory CD4+ T cells from blood. The chain's CDR3 is CASSWGGLSSYEQYF. CDR3 coding DNA: TGTGCCAGCAGTTGGGGGGGTTTAAGCTCCTACGAGCAGTACTTC.